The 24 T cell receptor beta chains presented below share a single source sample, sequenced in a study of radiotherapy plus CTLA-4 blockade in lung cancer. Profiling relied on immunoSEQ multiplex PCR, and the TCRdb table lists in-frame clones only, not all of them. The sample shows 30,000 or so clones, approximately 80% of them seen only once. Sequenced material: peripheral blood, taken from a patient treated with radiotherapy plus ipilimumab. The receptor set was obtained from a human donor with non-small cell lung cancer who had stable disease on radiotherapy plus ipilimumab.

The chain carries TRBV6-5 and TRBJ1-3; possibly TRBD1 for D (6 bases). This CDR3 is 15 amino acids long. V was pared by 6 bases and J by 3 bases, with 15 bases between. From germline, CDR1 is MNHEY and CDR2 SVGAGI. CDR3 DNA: TGTGCCAGCAGCCTTGGGGGCAGGGGTGGAAACACCATATATTTT. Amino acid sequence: CASSLGGRGGNTIYF.

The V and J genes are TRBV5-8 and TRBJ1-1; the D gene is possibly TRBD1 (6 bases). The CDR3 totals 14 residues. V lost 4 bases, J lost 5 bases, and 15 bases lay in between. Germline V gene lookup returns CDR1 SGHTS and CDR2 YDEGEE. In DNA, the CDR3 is TGTGCCAGCAGCCCTGTAGGGGGGGCGACTGAAGCTTTCTTT. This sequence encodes CASSPVGGATEAFF.

The DNA of the CDR3 is TGTGCCAGCTCACCCCCTACCCGACAGGGACTCTATGGCTACACCTTC. As protein: CASSPPTRQGLYGYTF. This chain uses TRBV18 with TRBJ1-2; the match to TRBD1 covers 7 bases. Germline V CDR1 and CDR2: KGHSH, LQKENI. V lost 3 bases and J lost 4; bases outside the gene matches: 11. The CDR3 sequence is 16 residues long. The complete variable domain, with remaining parts taken from reference TRBV18 and TRBJ1-2, reads NAGVMQNPRHLVRRRGQEARLRCSPMKGHSHVYWYRQLPEEGLKFMVYLQKENIIDESGMPKERFSAEFPKEGPSILRIQQVVRGDSAAYFCASSPPTRQGLYGYTFGSGTRLTVV.

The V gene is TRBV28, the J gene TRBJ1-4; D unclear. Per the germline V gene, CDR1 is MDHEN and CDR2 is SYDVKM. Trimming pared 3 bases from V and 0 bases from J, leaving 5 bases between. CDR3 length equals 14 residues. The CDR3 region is CASSFPPTNEKLFF. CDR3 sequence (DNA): TGTGCCAGCAGTTTCCCCCCAACTAATGAAAAACTGTTTTTT.

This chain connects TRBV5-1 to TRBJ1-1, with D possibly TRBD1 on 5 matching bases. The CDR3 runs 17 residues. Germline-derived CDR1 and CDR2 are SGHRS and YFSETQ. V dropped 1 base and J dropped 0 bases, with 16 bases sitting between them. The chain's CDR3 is CASSLLPQGGLNTEAFF. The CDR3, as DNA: TGCGCCAGCAGCTTGTTGCCGCAGGGCGGGTTGAACACTGAAGCTTTCTTT.

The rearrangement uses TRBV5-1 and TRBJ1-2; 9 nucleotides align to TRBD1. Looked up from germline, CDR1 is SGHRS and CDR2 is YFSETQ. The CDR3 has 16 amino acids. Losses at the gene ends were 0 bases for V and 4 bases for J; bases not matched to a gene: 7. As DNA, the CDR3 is TGCGCCAGCAGCTTGGCGGGACAGGGTCGGGGCTATGGCTACACCTTC. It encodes CASSLAGQGRGYGYTF.

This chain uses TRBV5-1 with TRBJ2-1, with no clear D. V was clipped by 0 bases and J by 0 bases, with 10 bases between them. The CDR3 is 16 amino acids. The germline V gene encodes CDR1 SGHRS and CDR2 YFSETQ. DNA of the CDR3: TGCGCCAGCAGCTTGGAAGAGGTCAGCTCCTACAATGAGCAGTTCTTC. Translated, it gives CASSLEEVSSYNEQFF.

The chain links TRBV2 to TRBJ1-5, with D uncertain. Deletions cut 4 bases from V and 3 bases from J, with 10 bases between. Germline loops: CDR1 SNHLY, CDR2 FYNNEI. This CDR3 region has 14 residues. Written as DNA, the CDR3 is TGTGCCAGCAGTGTCGACGGCCACAATCAGCCCCAGCATTTT. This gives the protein CASSVDGHNQPQHF.

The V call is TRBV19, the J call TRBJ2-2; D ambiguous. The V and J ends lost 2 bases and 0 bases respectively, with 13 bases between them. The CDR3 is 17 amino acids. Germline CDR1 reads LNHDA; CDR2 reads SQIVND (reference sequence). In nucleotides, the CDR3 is TGTGCCAGTAGTATACAGGCGAGCGCAACGAACACCGGGGAGCTGTTTTTT. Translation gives CASSIQASATNTGELFF.

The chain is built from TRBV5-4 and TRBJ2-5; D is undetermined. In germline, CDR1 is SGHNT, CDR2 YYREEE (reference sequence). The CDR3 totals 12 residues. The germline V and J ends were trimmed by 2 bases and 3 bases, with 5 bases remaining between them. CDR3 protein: CASSFGKETQYF. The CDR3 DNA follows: TGTGCCAGCAGCTTCGGAAAAGAGACCCAGTACTTC.

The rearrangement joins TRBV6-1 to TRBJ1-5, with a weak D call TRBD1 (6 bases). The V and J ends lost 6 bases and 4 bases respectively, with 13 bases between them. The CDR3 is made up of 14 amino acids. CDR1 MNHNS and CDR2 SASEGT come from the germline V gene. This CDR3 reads CASSPAQGNQPQHF. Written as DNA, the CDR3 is TGTGCCAGCAGCCCGGCCCAGGGGAATCAGCCCCAGCATTTT.

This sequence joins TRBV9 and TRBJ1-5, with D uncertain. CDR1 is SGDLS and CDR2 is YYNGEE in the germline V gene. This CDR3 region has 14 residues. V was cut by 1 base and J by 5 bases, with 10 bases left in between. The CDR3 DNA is TGTGCCAGCAGCGTAACGAGCGGGGATCAGCCCCAGCATTTT. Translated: CASSVTSGDQPQHF. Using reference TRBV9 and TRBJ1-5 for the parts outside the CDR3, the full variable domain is DSGVTQTPKHLITATGQRVTLRCSPRSGDLSVYWYQQSLDQGLQFLIQYYNGEERAKGNILERFSAQQFPDLHSELNLSSLELGDSALYFCASSVTSGDQPQHFGDGTRLSIL.

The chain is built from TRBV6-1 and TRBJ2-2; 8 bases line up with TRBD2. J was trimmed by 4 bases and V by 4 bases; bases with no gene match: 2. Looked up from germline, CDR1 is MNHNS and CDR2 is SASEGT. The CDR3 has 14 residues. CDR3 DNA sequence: TGTGCCAGCAGTGGCGGGGGGCTCACCGGGGAGCTGTTTTTT. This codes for CASSGGGLTGELFF.

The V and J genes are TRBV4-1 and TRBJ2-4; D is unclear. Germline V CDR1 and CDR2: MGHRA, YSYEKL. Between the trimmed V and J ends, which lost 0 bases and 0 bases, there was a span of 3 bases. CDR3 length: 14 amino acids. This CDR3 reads CASSQDKAKNIQYF. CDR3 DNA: TGCGCCAGCAGCCAAGATAAAGCCAAAAACATTCAGTACTTC.

CDR3 DNA: TGTGCCAGCAGTGAGCGGAGGACTGAAGCTTTCTTT. Translating it yields CASSERRTEAFF. J is TRBJ1-1 and V is TRBV2; D gene uncertain. The germline CDR1 and CDR2 sequences are SNHLY and FYNNEI. V lost 3 bases and J 5 bases, leaving 7 bases between the germline ends. This CDR3 contains 12 residues.

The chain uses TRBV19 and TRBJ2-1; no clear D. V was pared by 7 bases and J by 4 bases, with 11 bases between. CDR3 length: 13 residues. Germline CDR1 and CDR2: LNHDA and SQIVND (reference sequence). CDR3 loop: CASTTDPYNEQFF. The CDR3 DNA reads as TGTGCCAGTACGACGGATCCATACAATGAGCAGTTCTTC.

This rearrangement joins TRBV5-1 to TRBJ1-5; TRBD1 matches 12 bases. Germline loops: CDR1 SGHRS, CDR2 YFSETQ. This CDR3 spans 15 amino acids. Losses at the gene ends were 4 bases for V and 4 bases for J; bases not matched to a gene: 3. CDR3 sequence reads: CASSRGQGANQPQHF. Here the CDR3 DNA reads TGCGCCAGCAGCCGGGGACAGGGGGCGAATCAGCCCCAGCATTTT.

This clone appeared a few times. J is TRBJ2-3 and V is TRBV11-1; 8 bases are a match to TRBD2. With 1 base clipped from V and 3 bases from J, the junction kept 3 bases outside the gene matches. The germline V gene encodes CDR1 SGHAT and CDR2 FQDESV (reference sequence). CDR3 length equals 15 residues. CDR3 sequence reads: CASSLGAGVTDTQYF. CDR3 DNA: TGTGCCAGCAGCTTAGGAGCGGGGGTTACAGATACGCAGTATTTT.

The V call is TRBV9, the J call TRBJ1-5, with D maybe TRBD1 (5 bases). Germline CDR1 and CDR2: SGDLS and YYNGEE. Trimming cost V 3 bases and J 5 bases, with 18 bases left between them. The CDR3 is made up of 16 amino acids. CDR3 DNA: TGTGCCAGCAGCGGGGGGTTGGGTTCGGACGATCAGCCCCAGCATTTT. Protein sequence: CASSGGLGSDDQPQHF.

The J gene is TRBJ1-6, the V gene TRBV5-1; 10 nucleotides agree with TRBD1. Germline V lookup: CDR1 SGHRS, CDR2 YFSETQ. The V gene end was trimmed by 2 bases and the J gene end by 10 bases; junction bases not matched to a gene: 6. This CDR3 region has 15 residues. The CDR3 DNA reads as TGCGCCAGCAGCTTAAGACAGGGGGCTGGCTCACCCCTCCACTTT. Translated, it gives CASSLRQGAGSPLHF.

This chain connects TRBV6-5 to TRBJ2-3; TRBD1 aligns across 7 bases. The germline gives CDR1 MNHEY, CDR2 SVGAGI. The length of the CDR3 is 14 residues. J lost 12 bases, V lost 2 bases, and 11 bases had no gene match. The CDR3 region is CASSYDLGQATQYF. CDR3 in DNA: TGTGCCAGCAGTTACGATTTAGGACAGGCCACTCAGTATTTT.

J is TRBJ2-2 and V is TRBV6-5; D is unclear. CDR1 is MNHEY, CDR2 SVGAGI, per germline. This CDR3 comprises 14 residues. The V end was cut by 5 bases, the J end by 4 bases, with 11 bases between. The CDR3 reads CASSTGQITGELFF. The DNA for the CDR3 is TGTGCCAGCAGTACCGGGCAAATCACCGGGGAGCTGTTTTTT.

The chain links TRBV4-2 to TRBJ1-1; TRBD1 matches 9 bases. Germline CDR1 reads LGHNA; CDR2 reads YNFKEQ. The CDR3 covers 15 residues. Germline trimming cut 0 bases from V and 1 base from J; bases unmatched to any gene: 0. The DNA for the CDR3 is TGTGCCAGCAGCCAAGAGGGACAGGGGAACACTGAAGCTTTCTTT. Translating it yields CASSQEGQGNTEAFF.

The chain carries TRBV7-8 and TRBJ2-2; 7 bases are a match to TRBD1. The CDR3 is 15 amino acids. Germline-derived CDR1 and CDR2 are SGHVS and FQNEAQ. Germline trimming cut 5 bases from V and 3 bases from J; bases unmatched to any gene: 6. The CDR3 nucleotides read TGTGCCAGCAGCCTAGGACAGGAAGACACCGGGGAGCTGTTTTTT. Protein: CASSLGQEDTGELFF.